This TCR beta chain was captured in a study of shared clonotypes between healthy human individuals. Of note for this clone: Its antigen is not identified.

Study conclusions and caveats: Rarefaction demonstrated incomplete sorted-subset sequencing despite large depth.

CDR3 length equals 15 residues. Per the germline V gene, CDR1 is SGHAT and CDR2 is FQDESV (reference sequence). Germline trimming cut 5 bases from V and 7 bases from J; bases unmatched to any gene: 11. Repertoires were generated with immunoSEQ multiplex PCR, while TCRdb's copy carries only in-frame clones and drops some. The data show around 320,000 clones, 80% to 90% seen once. This clonotype was sampled from a man between 18 and 29 years old in good health. The sequenced material came from memory CD8+ T cells sorted from blood. Stated subset: CD45RO+ cells pooled with CCR7-negative TemRA cells. The chain uses TRBV11-1 and TRBJ1-2, with 9 bases fitting TRBD1. Here the CDR3 reads CASSLWTGDAGGYTF. The DNA of the CDR3 is TGTGCCAGCAGCCTTTGGACAGGGGATGCTGGTGGCTACACCTTC.